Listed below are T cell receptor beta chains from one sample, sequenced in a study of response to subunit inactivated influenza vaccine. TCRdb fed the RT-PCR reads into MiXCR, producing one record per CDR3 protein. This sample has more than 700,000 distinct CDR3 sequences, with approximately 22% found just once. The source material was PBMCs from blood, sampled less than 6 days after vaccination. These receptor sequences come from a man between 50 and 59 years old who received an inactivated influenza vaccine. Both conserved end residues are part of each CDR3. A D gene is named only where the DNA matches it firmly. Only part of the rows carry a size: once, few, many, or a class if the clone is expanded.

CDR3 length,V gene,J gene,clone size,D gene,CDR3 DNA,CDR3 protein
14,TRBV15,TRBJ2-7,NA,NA,TGTGCCACCAGCAGAGGTACAGGCAGCTACGAGCAGTACTTC,CATSRGTGSYEQYF
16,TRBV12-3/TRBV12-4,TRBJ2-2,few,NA,TGTGCCAGCAGCCCGAACTCTCAGGGCTACACCGGGGAGCTGTTTTTT,CASSPNSQGYTGELFF
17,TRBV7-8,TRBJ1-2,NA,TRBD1,TGTGCCAGCAGCCGAGGACAGGGCAGGGGGGTAACCTATGGCTGCACCTTC,CASSRGQGRGVTYGCTF
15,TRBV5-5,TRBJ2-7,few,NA,TGTGCCAGCAGCTTCTCGCAGGGCGTATACTACGAGCAGTACTTC,CASSFSQGVYYEQYF
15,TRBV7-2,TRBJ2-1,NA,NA,TGTGCCAGCAGCTCCGGGCTCCACGGGGGCAATGAGCAGTTCTTC,CASSSGLHGGNEQFF
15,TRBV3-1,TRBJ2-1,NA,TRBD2,TGTGCCAGCAGCCCCTACGTCGGACTAGCGAATGAGCAGTTCTTC,CASSPYVGLANEQFF
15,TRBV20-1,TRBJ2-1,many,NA,TGCAGTGCTAGAGATAGGCCAGACTACTACAATGAGCAGTTCTTC,CSARDRPDYYNEQFF
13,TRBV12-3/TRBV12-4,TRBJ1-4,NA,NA,TGTGCCAGCAGTTTTAGGGGCTCCAAGTACGTGTTTTTT,CASSFRGSKYVFF
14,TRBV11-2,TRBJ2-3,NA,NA,TGTGCCAGCAGCTTAGAACGGATCTCGGATACGCAGTATTTT,CASSLERISDTQYF
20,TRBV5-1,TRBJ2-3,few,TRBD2,TGCGCCAGCAGCTTGACAGGGTTCGGGACTAGTCTAGAAAGCACAGATACGCAGTATTTT,CASSLTGFGTSLESTDTQYF